This entry is about one T cell receptor (beta chain). In the source study's methods: Nucleated cell counts were estimated from reference gene primer amplification. The table came from immunoSEQ multiplex PCR; TCRdb's copy has only in-frame clones and leaves some out. The V and J calls and clone size were taken over from that table, and D and trimming were inferred from the DNA. In the table there are fewer than 250,000 clones, around 83% of which are singletons. This sample was taken from a study of blood T cell repertoires in COVID-19. Specimen: peripheral blood. This receptor was identified in a woman aged 50 to 60 with acute or convalescent COVID-19.

The chain's CDR3 is CATSRGEGISAFF. Here the CDR3 DNA reads TGTGCCACCAGCAGAGGGGAGGGAATATCGGCTTTCTTT. V gene TRBV15 combines with J gene TRBJ1-1; unclear D gene. The V end was cut by 1 base, the J end by 11 bases, with 14 bases between. This CDR3 has 13 residues. Germline values: CDR1 LNHNV, CDR2 YYDKDF (reference sequence).